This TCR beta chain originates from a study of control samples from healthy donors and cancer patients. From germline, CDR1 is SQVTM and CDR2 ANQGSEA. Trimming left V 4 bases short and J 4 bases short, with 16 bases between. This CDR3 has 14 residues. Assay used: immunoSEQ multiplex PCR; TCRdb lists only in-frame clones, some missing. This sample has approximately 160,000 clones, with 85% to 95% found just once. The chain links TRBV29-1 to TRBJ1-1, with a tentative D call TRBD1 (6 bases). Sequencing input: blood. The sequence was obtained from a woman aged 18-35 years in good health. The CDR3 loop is CSVAQGGFGTEAFF. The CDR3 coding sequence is TGCAGCGTTGCACAGGGTGGGTTTGGCACTGAAGCTTTCTTT.